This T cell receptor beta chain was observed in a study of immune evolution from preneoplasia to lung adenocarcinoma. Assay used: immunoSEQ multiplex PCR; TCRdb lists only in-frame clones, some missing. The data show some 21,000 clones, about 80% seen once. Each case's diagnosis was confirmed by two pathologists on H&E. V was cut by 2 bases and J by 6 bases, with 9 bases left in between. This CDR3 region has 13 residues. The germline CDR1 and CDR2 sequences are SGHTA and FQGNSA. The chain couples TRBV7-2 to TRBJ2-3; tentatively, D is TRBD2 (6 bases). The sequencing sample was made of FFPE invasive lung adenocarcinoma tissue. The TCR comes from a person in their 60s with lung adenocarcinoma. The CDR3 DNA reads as TGTGCCAGCAGCTTACCCGGAGGGGATACGCAGTATTTT. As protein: CASSLPGGDTQYF.